This TCR beta chain emerged from a study of T-cell reconstitution after alpha-beta-depleted transplantation in children. This clonotype showed up many times. Germline V gene sequence: CDR1 SGHRS, CDR2 YFSETQ. V shed 0 bases and J 4 bases; nucleotides not matched to a gene: 1. The CDR3 sequence is 15 residues long. The authors prepared the TCRbeta library with unique molecular identifiers. TCRdb reprocessed the PCR reads with MiXCR, giving one entry per CDR3 protein. The data show 230,000 or so distinct CDR3 sequences, approximately 9.9% seen once. The sequencing used PBMCs from the stem cell graft donor, collected from the stem cell graft. This clonotype was sampled from a human donor who donated a stem cell graft to a child with SCID. This chain joins TRBV5-1 and TRBJ2-3; 11 nucleotides line up with TRBD2. CDR3 nucleotides: TGCGCCAGCAGCTTGGCACTAGCGGGGGCAGATACGCAGTATTTT. Translated, it gives CASSLALAGADTQYF.